This T cell receptor beta chain was sequenced in a study of cytomegalovirus exposure and HLA in healthy donors. Study-wide findings and caveats: For presence/absence analyses, sequencing depth was assumed to be roughly uniform across donors. Sequencing likely produced, as an artifact, a cluster of highly shared sequence variants. No immune exposure information besides CMV serostatus was available.

On this clone: Its antigen is unidentified.

The CDR3 runs 15 residues. In germline, CDR1 is SGHRS, CDR2 YFSETQ. Trimming shortened V by 0 bases and J by 2 bases, and 9 bases separated the two germline ends. In the PCR, 60 Vbeta and 13 Jbeta primers were used. Repertoires were generated with immunoSEQ multiplex PCR, while TCRdb's copy carries only in-frame clones and drops some. The sample has tens of thousands of clones, around 76% seen once. V gene TRBV5-1 combines with J gene TRBJ2-1; D is ambiguous. The TCR comes from a woman aged 25 to 39 in good health and CMV-seropositive. Sequenced input: PBMCs. DNA of the CDR3: TGCGCCAGCAGCTTGGAGACTCTCGCCTACAATGAGCAGTTCTTC. Protein product: CASSLETLAYNEQFF.